The 21 T cell receptor beta chains below were found in one sample sequenced in a study of OX40 agonist ivuxolimab in advanced cancers. Some clones are missing from TCRdb's copy, which holds only in-frame ones; the method was immunoSEQ multiplex PCR. The top ten hold 30% to 35% of the sample, which has 21,000 or so clones, about 80% seen once. The input for sequencing was CD4+ or CD8+ T cells sorted from blood, taken in a trial of the OX40 agonist ivuxolimab. Every receptor here comes from an adult with an advanced solid tumor such as melanoma, head and neck, liver or kidney cancer.

This chain links TRBV6-1 with TRBJ1-1; D uncertain. Per germline, CDR1 MNHNS and CDR2 SASEGT. The CDR3 length is 13 residues. V shed 5 bases and J shed 3 bases, with 10 bases lying between them. CDR3 in amino acids: CASSRREDTEAFF. The CDR3 DNA reads TGTGCCAGCAGTCGCCGGGAGGACACTGAAGCTTTCTTT.

The chain uses TRBV4-1 and TRBJ2-1, with 9 bases lining up with TRBD2. CDR3 length equals 17 residues. The germline gives CDR1 MGHRA, CDR2 YSYEKL. After removal of 0 bases from V and 9 bases from J, the junction contained 12 bases not matched to a gene. CDR3 nucleotides: TGCGCCAGCAGCCAAGACCCTGCAGGGGGACTAGCTGGTGAGCAGTTCTTC. Amino acids: CASSQDPAGGLAGEQFF.

This clone was recorded a few times. Here the CDR3 reads CSAGMGLAAFF. The CDR3 DNA follows: TGCAGCGCCGGGATGGGGTTAGCGGCTTTCTTT. This chain joins TRBV29-1 and TRBJ1-1; D remains ambiguous. Germline V lookup: CDR1 SQVTM, CDR2 ANQGSEA. The CDR3 contains 11 residues. The V end lost 7 bases, the J end lost 11 bases, and 17 bases lay between the germline ends.

The CDR3 bases are TGTGCCAGCAGCTCCCCCCCTCCTAGCGAACGGTTCACAGATACGCAGTATTTT. Translation gives CASSSPPPSERFTDTQYF. J is TRBJ2-3 and V is TRBV7-8; the D gene is possibly TRBD2 (6 bases). This CDR3 spans 18 amino acids. CDR1 is SGHVS and CDR2 is FQNEAQ in the germline V gene. Trimming took off 4 bases at V and 2 bases at J, with 22 bases between the two ends.

The chain has TRBV11-3 and TRBJ2-7; D unclear. Trimming took off 4 bases at V and 6 bases at J, with 16 bases between the two ends. Germline CDR1 SGHNT, CDR2 YENEEA. The CDR3 has 14 residues. The CDR3 nucleotides read TGTGCCAGCAGCTCCCGGCCTGGGCAAGGCGAGCAGTACTTC. Translated: CASSSRPGQGEQYF.

This clone was detected only once. CDR3 amino acids: CAWSVSGSTEAFF. In DNA, the CDR3 is TGTGCCTGGAGTGTATCGGGTAGTACTGAAGCTTTCTTT. V and J are TRBV30 and TRBJ1-1, with D unresolved. Per germline, CDR1 GTSNPN and CDR2 SVGIG (reference sequence). Trimming stripped 0 bases from V and 5 bases from J, with 10 bases between. The CDR3 runs to 13 residues.

The chain is built from TRBV7-8 and TRBJ2-3; D is unclear. The CDR3 is made up of 17 amino acids. CDR1 SGHVS and CDR2 FQNEAQ come from the germline V gene. V was shortened by 3 bases and J by 1 base, with 17 bases between the two germline ends. This CDR3 reads CASSLPPTALGTDTQYF. CDR3 sequence (DNA): TGTGCCAGCAGCTTGCCTCCGACCGCCCTGGGCACAGATACGCAGTATTTT.

The chain carries TRBV5-1 and TRBJ2-5; TRBD2 matches at 10 bases. CDR1 and CDR2 from the germline V gene are SGHRS and YFSETQ. The CDR3 consists of 15 residues. V was pared by 2 bases and J by 4 bases, with 5 bases of the junction left unmatched. CDR3 DNA: TGCGCCAGCAGCTTAGCTAGCGGGAGTCTAGAGACCCAGTACTTC. Translated: CASSLASGSLETQYF.

The CDR3 is CASSLVKTRREETQYF. Written as DNA, the CDR3 is TGTGCCAGCAGCTTAGTGAAGACCCGACGGGAAGAGACCCAGTACTTC. The chain recombines TRBV11-2 with TRBJ2-5, with no clear D. Between the trimmed V and J ends, which lost 1 base and 3 bases, there was a span of 15 bases. This CDR3 spans 16 amino acids. From germline, CDR1 is SGHAT and CDR2 FQNNGV.

The chain uses TRBV10-3 and TRBJ2-1; maybe TRBD2 (6 bases). The CDR3 consists of 16 residues. V lost 7 bases to trimming and J lost 3 bases, with 19 bases between them. Germline V gene lookup returns CDR1 ENHRY and CDR2 SYGVKD. CDR3 residues: CAITPISGVGYNEQFF. CDR3 coding DNA: TGTGCCATCACTCCCATTAGCGGAGTAGGCTACAATGAGCAGTTCTTC.

The J gene is TRBJ2-7, the V gene TRBV9; 9 bases map to TRBD1. The germline CDR1 and CDR2 sequences are SGDLS and YYNGEE. The V segment lost 4 bases and the J segment 3 bases; nucleotides outside the gene matches: 8. This CDR3 region has 15 residues. The CDR3 loop reads CASSPGTGLFYEQYF. The CDR3 region has the DNA TGTGCCAGCAGCCCTGGGACAGGGCTCTTCTACGAGCAGTACTTC.

The J gene is TRBJ2-7, the V gene TRBV5-5; D is possibly TRBD2 (5 bases). Germline V gene sequence: CDR1 SGHKS, CDR2 YYEKEE (reference sequence). This CDR3 spans 14 amino acids. V was cut by 0 bases and J by 1 base, with 8 bases left in between. CDR3 in amino acids: CASSLGRASYEQYF. Here the CDR3 DNA reads TGTGCCAGCAGCTTGGGGCGGGCGTCCTACGAGCAGTACTTC. Complete variable domain (other parts from reference TRBV5-5 and TRBJ2-7): DAGVTQSPTHLIKTRGQQVTLRCSPISGHKSVSWYQQVLGQGPQFIFQYYEKEERGRGNFPDRFSARQFPNYSSELNVNALLLGDSALYLCASSLGRASYEQYFGPGTRLTVT.

The gene calls are TRBV6-4 and TRBJ2-1; 9 bases are shared with TRBD2. Per germline, CDR1 MRHNA and CDR2 SNTAGT. This CDR3 has 14 residues. Trimming at V came to 4 bases and at J to 6 bases, leaving 4 bases not matched to a gene. CDR3 residues: CASSVLAGPNEQFF. CDR3 sequence (DNA): TGTGCCAGCAGTGTTCTAGCGGGACCCAATGAGCAGTTCTTC.

The chain joins TRBV28 to TRBJ2-5; 7 nucleotides line up with TRBD1. CDR3 length equals 15 residues. J gave up 2 bases and V 6 bases, and 9 bases lay outside the gene matches. Per germline, CDR1 MDHEN and CDR2 SYDVKM. CDR3 nucleotides: TGTGCCAGCAGCCGATCAGACAGGGTACAAGAGACCCAGTACTTC. This codes for CASSRSDRVQETQYF. The full variable domain, completed using reference TRBV28 and TRBJ2-5, is DVKVTQSSRYLVKRTGEKVFLECVQDMDHENMFWYRQDPGLGLRLIYFSYDVKMKEKGDIPEGYSVSREKKERFSLILESASTNQTSMYLCASSRSDRVQETQYFGPGTRLLVL.

The table lists this clone with a few counts. The J gene is TRBJ1-1, the V gene TRBV30; D possibly corresponds to TRBD1 (6 bases). V lost 4 bases and J 1 base, leaving 13 bases between the germline ends. The CDR3 length is 14 residues. Per germline, CDR1 GTSNPN and CDR2 SVGIG (reference sequence). The CDR3 DNA is TGTGCCTGGACCGTGGGGGCAGGGAACACTGAAGCTTTCTTT. Residues: CAWTVGAGNTEAFF. The entire variable domain, with the rest obtained from reference TRBV30 and TRBJ1-1, is as follows: SQTIHQWPATLVQPVGSPLSLECTVEGTSNPNLYWYRQAAGRGLQLLFYSVGIGQISSEVPQNLSASRPQDRQFILSSKKLLLSDSGFYLCAWTVGAGNTEAFFGQGTRLTVV.

The genes are TRBV5-6 and TRBJ2-7; D is perhaps TRBD2 (6 bases). The CDR3 has 16 residues. Germline CDR1 is SGHDT and CDR2 is YYEEEE. V lost 3 bases to trimming and J lost 2 bases, with 18 bases between them. This CDR3 reads CASSSTGTPFPYEQYF. In DNA form, the CDR3 reads TGTGCCAGCAGCTCAACCGGGACTCCTTTCCCCTACGAGCAGTACTTC.

This chain links TRBV4-1 with TRBJ1-3; no reliable D call. This CDR3 spans 15 amino acids. Trimming pared 7 bases from V and 0 bases from J, leaving 13 bases between. Looked up from germline, CDR1 is MGHRA and CDR2 is YSYEKL. The CDR3 DNA reads as TGCGCCAGCACCCACGAGGCGACCTCTGGAAACACCATATATTTT. It codes for CASTHEATSGNTIYF.

This chain connects TRBV25-1 to TRBJ1-6, with unresolved D. V lost 4 bases and J 10 bases, leaving 11 bases between the germline ends. CDR1 is MGHDK and CDR2 is SYGVNS in the germline V gene. This CDR3 is built from 13 residues. The CDR3 here is CASSGVGGSPLHF. The CDR3 DNA sequence: TGTGCCAGCAGTGGTGTGGGAGGATCACCCCTCCACTTT.

This chain joins TRBV5-1 and TRBJ1-1; 8 bases map to TRBD1. Losses at the gene ends were 4 bases for V and 5 bases for J; bases not matched to a gene: 7. CDR3 size: 14 residues. The germline CDR1 and CDR2 sequences are SGHRS and YFSETQ. CDR3 sequence: CASSQGQGDTEAFF. The CDR3 nucleotides read TGCGCCAGCAGCCAAGGACAGGGAGATACTGAAGCTTTCTTT.

The chain combines TRBV14 with TRBJ1-5, with TRBD1 identical over 9 bases. The CDR3 covers 20 residues. Germline CDR1 SGHDN, CDR2 FVKESK. The V gene end was trimmed by 1 base and the J gene end by 0 bases; junction bases not matched to a gene: 13. The CDR3 loop reads CASSQVPLTGGKDSNQPQHF. In nucleotides, the CDR3 is TGTGCCAGCAGCCAAGTTCCCCTCACAGGGGGCAAGGATAGCAATCAGCCCCAGCATTTT.

J is TRBJ2-1 and V is TRBV30; 8 bases line up with TRBD2. The germline CDR1 and CDR2 sequences are GTSNPN and SVGIG (reference sequence). V lost 0 bases, J lost 10 bases, and 5 bases stayed unmatched. CDR3 length equals 13 residues. This chain's CDR3 is CAWSVGRGMEQFF. DNA for the CDR3: TGTGCCTGGAGTGTCGGGAGGGGGATGGAGCAGTTCTTC. The variable domain in full, with the rest retrieved from reference TRBV30 and TRBJ2-1, is SQTIHQWPATLVQPVGSPLSLECTVEGTSNPNLYWYRQAAGRGLQLLFYSVGIGQISSEVPQNLSASRPQDRQFILSSKKLLLSDSGFYLCAWSVGRGMEQFFGPGTRLTVL.